This T cell receptor (beta chain) appears in the sequencing data of a study of blood T cell repertoires in COVID-19. Study information: There were acute and convalescent COVID-19 samples, and they came from the United States, Italy and Spain. In each case, the material was cDNA or gDNA derived from T cells, B-cell-depleted T cells, or PBMCs.

Per the original data handling: Using reference gene primer amplification, nucleated cell counts were estimated. TCRdb's table, derived via immunoSEQ multiplex PCR, lists solely in-frame clones and lacks some. The DNA was the basis for D and trimming; V, J and clone size are from that table. The repertoire holds over 50,000 clones, with around 87% as singletons. Germline V CDR1 and CDR2: SGHNT, YENEEA. The CDR3 is 16 amino acids. V lost 6 bases and J lost 1; bases outside the gene matches: 4. The sample was peripheral blood. V is TRBV11-3 and J is TRBJ2-2, with TRBD2 identical over 11 bases. The clonotype was recovered from a man aged 60-69 years with acute or convalescent COVID-19. This chain's CDR3 is CASRNSGGENTGELFF. The CDR3 DNA is TGTGCCAGCAGGAATAGCGGGGGGGAGAACACCGGGGAGCTGTTTTTT.